This T cell receptor beta chain came from a study of blood T cell repertoires in COVID-19. Study background: PBMCs, B-cell-depleted T cells, or T cells were the source of the cDNA or gDNA that made up the material.

The data were produced by immunoSEQ multiplex PCR, yet TCRdb's version contains in-frame clones alone and is incomplete. In the table there are more than 95,000 clones, around 74% of which are singletons. The ends lost 4 bases at V and 9 bases at J; junction bases unmatched: 7. Germline V CDR1 and CDR2: SGHRS, YFSETQ. This CDR3 has 15 amino acids. The sequence derives from a man aged 55 to 70 with acute or convalescent COVID-19. Sequenced sample: peripheral blood. The chain carries TRBV5-1 and TRBJ1-6, with 10 bases aligning to TRBD1. CDR3 sequence: CASSPGQGSSSPLHF. CDR3 DNA sequence: TGCGCCAGCAGCCCGGGACAGGGGTCTAGTTCACCCCTCCACTTT.